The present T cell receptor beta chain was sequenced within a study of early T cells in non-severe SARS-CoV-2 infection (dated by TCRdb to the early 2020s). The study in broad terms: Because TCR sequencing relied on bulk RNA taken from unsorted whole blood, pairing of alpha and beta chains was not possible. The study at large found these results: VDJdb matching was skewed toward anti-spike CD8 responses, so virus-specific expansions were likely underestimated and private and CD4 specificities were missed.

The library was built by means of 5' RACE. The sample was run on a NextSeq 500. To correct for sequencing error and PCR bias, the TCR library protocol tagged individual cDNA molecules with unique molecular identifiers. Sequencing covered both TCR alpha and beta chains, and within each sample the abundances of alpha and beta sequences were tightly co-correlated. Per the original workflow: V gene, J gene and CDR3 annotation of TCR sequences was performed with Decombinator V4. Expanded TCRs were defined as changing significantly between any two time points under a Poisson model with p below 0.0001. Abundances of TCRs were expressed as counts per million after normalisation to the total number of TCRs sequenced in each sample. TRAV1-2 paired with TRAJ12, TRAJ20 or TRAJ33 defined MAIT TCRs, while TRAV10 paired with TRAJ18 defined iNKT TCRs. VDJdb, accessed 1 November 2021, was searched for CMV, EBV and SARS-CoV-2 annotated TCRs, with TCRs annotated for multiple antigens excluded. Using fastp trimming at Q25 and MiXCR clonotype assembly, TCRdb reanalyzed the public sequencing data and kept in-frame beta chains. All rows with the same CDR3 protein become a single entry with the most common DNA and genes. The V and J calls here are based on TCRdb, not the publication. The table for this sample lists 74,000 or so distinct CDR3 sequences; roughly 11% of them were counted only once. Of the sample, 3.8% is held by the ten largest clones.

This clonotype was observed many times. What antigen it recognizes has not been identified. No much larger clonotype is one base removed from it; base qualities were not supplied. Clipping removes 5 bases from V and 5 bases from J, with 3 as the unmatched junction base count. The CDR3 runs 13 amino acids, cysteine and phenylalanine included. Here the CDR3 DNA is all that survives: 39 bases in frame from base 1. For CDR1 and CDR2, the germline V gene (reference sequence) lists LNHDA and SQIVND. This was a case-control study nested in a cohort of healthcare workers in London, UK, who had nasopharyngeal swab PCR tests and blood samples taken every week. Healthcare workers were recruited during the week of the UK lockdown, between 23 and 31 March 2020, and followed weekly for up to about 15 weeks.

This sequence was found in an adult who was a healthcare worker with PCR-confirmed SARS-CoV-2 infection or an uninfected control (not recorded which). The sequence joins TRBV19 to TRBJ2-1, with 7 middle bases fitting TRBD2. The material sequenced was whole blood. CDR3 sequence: CASSPGRNNEQFF. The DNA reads TGTGCCAGTAGTCCCGGGAGGAACAATGAGCAGTTCTTC.